This T cell receptor (beta chain) was identified during a study of T cells after yellow fever vaccination. This clonotype was detected many times. No antigen is known for it. Each CDR3 protein is one row after TCRdb ran MiXCR on the 5' RACE reads. This sample has 200,000 or so distinct CDR3 sequences, with approximately 6.8% found just once. Study-wide findings and caveats: Compared with primary, the secondary response was weaker and peaked at day 5, not 15.

The starting material was CD4+ T cells sorted from PBMCs, obtained on the day of the yellow fever booster vaccination. The TCR comes from a man aged 25-45 years who received the YFV17D yellow fever vaccine.

The CDR3 is CASSSGGTNSGNTIYF. The CDR3 bases are TGTGCCAGCAGCTCAGGCGGGACAAACTCTGGAAACACCATATATTTT. This chain uses TRBV9 with TRBJ1-3; a weak D match, TRBD1 (6 bases). The CDR3 consists of 16 residues. In germline, CDR1 is SGDLS, CDR2 YYNGEE. V shed 4 bases and J shed 0 bases, with 14 bases lying between them.